What follows are 5 T cell receptor beta chains derived from one specimen sequenced in a study of T cell responses to AZD1222 COVID-19 vaccine. Repertoires were generated with immunoSEQ multiplex PCR, while TCRdb's copy carries only in-frame clones and drops some. In the table there are tens of thousands of clones, around nine tenths of which are singletons. The sample consisted of peripheral blood, taken 28 days after the second AZD1222 dose. The source is an adult who received the AZD1222 COVID-19 vaccine.

This clone is medium-sized. The chain employs TRBV12-3 or TRBV12-4 and TRBJ1-2, with D perhaps matching TRBD1 (6 bases). The CDR3 runs to 13 residues. The germline V and J ends were trimmed by 10 bases and 8 bases, with 20 bases remaining between them. The CDR3 region is CATSHGGAQGYTF. CDR3 nucleotides: TGTGCCACCTCACACGGGGGGGCGCAAGGCTACACCTTC.

The rearrangement links TRBV29-1 to TRBJ1-1; a weak D match, TRBD1 (5 bases). This CDR3 comprises 14 residues. Germline lookup yields CDR1 SQVTM and CDR2 ANQGSEA. Trimming removed 0 bases from V and 14 bases from J, with 22 bases in between. The CDR3 region has the DNA TGCAGCGTTGAAGACAGGGCCGGAGTTTATTCAAGGTTCTTT. This gives the protein CSVEDRAGVYSRFF.

In its sample, this clone was seen a few times. The chain joins TRBV7-3 to TRBJ1-6; 8 positions agree with TRBD1. The J segment lost 3 bases and the V segment lost 2 bases, leaving 3 bases of the junction unmatched. The germline gives CDR1 SGHTA, CDR2 FQGTGA. This CDR3 contains 16 residues. The CDR3 protein is CASSLAGTGYNSPLHF. Here the CDR3 DNA reads TGTGCCAGCAGCTTAGCGGGGACAGGCTATAATTCACCCCTCCACTTT.

J is TRBJ1-6 and V is TRBV6-5; no firm D call. The CDR3 extends over 14 amino acids. In germline, CDR1 is MNHEY, CDR2 SVGAGI. Trimming left V 0 bases short and J 7 bases short, with 7 bases between. CDR3 amino acids: CASSYSRKNSPLHF. The CDR3 DNA sequence: TGTGCCAGCAGTTACTCAAGAAAGAATTCACCCCTCCACTTT.

This rearrangement joins TRBV2 to TRBJ1-4; TRBD1 matches at 7 bases. The CDR3 sequence is 14 residues long. Germline CDR1 and CDR2: SNHLY and FYNNEI. J gave up 8 bases and V 5 bases, and 8 bases lay outside the gene matches. CDR3 bases: TGTGCCAGCAGTCCTCAGGGGGTGAGAGAAAAACTGTTTTTT. Residues: CASSPQGVREKLFF.